Detailed here is one T cell receptor (beta chain). What it binds is unknown. The source of the sample is a study of cytomegalovirus exposure and HLA in healthy donors. With V trimmed by 6 bases and J by 3 bases, 9 bases remained unmatched. Germline loops: CDR1 ENHRY, CDR2 SYGVKD. The CDR3 length is 17 residues. PCR amplification relied on 60 Vbeta primers (plus 13 Jbeta primers). The repertoire was sequenced with immunoSEQ multiplex PCR; TCRdb's copy has only in-frame clones and lacks some. The sample yields tens of thousands of clones, 90% seen once. Study-level findings and limits: 87-base-pair reads could not separate some V segments, including TRBV6-2 and TRBV6-3. In a later analysis, at a false discovery rate of 0.05, some 15,000 TCR beta sequences were associated with HLA alleles.

The sequence came from a woman in her late teens or twenties in good health and CMV-seronegative. Specimen: PBMCs. This chain joins TRBV10-3 and TRBJ2-7, with 15 nucleotides matching TRBD2. Here the CDR3 DNA reads TGTGCCATCAGACCGGGACTAGCGGGAGGTTACAGCTACGAGCAGTACTTC. Protein sequence: CAIRPGLAGGYSYEQYF.